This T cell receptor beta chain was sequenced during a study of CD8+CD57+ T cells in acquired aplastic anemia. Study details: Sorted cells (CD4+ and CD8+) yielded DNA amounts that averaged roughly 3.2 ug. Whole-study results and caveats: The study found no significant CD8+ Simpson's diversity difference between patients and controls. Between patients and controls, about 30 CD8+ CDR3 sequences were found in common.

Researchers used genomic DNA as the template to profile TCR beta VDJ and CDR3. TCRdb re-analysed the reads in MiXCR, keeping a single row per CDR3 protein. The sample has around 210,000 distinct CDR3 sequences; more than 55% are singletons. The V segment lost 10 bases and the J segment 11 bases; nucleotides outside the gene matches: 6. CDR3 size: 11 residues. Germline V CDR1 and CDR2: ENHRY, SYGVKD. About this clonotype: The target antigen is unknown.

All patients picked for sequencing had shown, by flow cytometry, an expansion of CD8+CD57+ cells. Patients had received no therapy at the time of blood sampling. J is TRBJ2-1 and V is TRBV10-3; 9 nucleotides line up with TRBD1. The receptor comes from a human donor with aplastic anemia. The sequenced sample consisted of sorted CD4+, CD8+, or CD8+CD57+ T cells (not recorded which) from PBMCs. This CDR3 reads CATQGQGKQFF. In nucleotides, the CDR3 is TGTGCCACCCAGGGACAGGGTAAGCAGTTCTTC.